These 17 T cell receptor beta chains came from one sample sequenced in a study of Ad26.COV2.S vaccination and SARS-CoV-2 variants. Repertoires were generated with immunoSEQ multiplex PCR, while TCRdb's copy carries only in-frame clones and drops some. The table records roughly 460,000 clones, about 88% of them present only once. The treatment was: about 20 received Ad26.COV2.S at low or high dose, single or two shots; roughly 5 received placebo; per-sample allocation not given. The study sampled participants on day 63 after the first vaccine or placebo injection. Sequencing was performed on peripheral blood, taken in a trial of Ad26.COV2.S vaccine versus placebo. These receptors originate from a person aged 18 to 59 who received the Ad26.COV2.S COVID-19 vaccine or a placebo.

V is TRBV18 and J is TRBJ2-7, with a tentative D call TRBD2 (5 bases). CDR3 length: 14 amino acids. V lost 2 bases and J lost 2, with 10 bases in between. Germline V gene sequence: CDR1 KGHSH, CDR2 LQKENI. The CDR3 sequence: CASSPTQAAYEQYF. The CDR3 DNA sequence: TGTGCCAGCTCACCAACACAAGCGGCCTACGAGCAGTACTTC.

This chain connects TRBV28 to TRBJ2-7; D uncertain. The CDR3 runs to 15 residues. Germline values: CDR1 MDHEN, CDR2 SYDVKM. V dropped 6 bases and J dropped 0 bases, with 15 bases sitting between them. The DNA of the CDR3 is TGTGCCAGCAGGCCGCCCACACGACCCTCCTACGAGCAGTACTTC. Translation: CASRPPTRPSYEQYF.

The genes are TRBV25-1 and TRBJ2-3; 7 bases match TRBD1. CDR3 length equals 13 residues. CDR1 is MGHDK and CDR2 is SYGVNS in the germline V gene. V dropped 8 bases and J dropped 0; count of bases not matched to a gene: 2. CDR3 DNA: TGTGCCAGCCAGACAGGGAGCACAGATACGCAGTATTTT. Amino acid sequence: CASQTGSTDTQYF.

V is TRBV3-1 (or the pseudogene TRBV3-2) and J is TRBJ2-5; 12 bases line up with TRBD2. The J segment lost 3 bases and the V segment lost 3 bases, leaving 8 bases of the junction unmatched. CDR3 length: 17 amino acids. CDR1 is LGHDT, CDR2 YNNKEL, per germline (reference sequence). The DNA for the CDR3 is TGTGCCAGCAGCCAGGAAACGGGACTAGCGGGCAAAGAGACCCAGTACTTC. Translated, it gives CASSQETGLAGKETQYF.

This clone was observed a single time. The chain links TRBV14 to TRBJ2-1; D remains ambiguous. Germline values: CDR1 SGHDN, CDR2 FVKESK. Trimming took off 5 bases at V and 4 bases at J, with 9 bases between the two ends. CDR3 length: 13 residues. The DNA for the CDR3 is TGTGCCAGCAGCATAACGAGATACAATGAGCAGTTCTTC. Protein: CASSITRYNEQFF.

The gene calls are TRBV2 and TRBJ1-5; D gene ambiguous. Trimming left V 5 bases short and J 3 bases short, with 14 bases between. The CDR3 spans 15 residues. From germline, CDR1 is SNHLY and CDR2 FYNNEI. Here the CDR3 reads CASSSEGIPNQPQHF. DNA of the CDR3: TGTGCCAGCAGTTCTGAAGGTATTCCCAATCAGCCCCAGCATTTT.

Concerning this clone: At the DNA level, this CDR3 is encoded by other sequences in the same sample as well. V usage is TRBV6-5 and J usage is TRBJ2-2; TRBD1 agrees at 8 bases. CDR1 and CDR2 from the germline V gene are MNHEY and SVGAGI. This CDR3 has 15 residues. Trimming at V came to 6 bases and at J to 1 base, leaving 4 bases not matched to a gene. CDR3 sequence: CASRPDRGNTGELFF. The CDR3 DNA sequence: TGTGCCAGCAGACCTGACAGGGGGAACACCGGGGAGCTGTTTTTT.

The chain has TRBV29-1 and TRBJ2-7; D unclear. This CDR3 is 13 amino acids long. Trimming removed 2 bases from V and 0 bases from J, with 8 bases in between. Germline loops: CDR1 SQVTM, CDR2 ANQGSEA. CDR3 nucleotides: TGCAGCGTTGAACATCTTAACTCCTACGAGCAGTACTTC. Amino acid sequence: CSVEHLNSYEQYF.

V is TRBV7-8 and J is TRBJ1-5; the D gene is possibly TRBD1 (5 bases). CDR3 length equals 16 residues. Looked up from germline, CDR1 is SGHVS and CDR2 is FQNEAQ. Trimming pared 2 bases from V and 0 bases from J, leaving 11 bases between. In DNA, the CDR3 is TGTGCCAGCAGCTTACGTTGGGGGAATAGCAATCAGCCCCAGCATTTT. Its translation is CASSLRWGNSNQPQHF.

J is TRBJ2-7 and V is TRBV27; weak D call: TRBD1 (6 bases). In germline, CDR1 is MNHEY, CDR2 SMNVEV (reference sequence). The V end lost 5 bases, the J end lost 3 bases, and 17 bases lay between the germline ends. The CDR3 is 15 residues long. CDR3 nucleotide sequence: TGTGCCAGCAGTAGGGCCAGGGGTTCTAGCTACGAGCAGTACTTC. Its translation is CASSRARGSSYEQYF.

Note on this clone: Other DNA sequences from this sample encode an identical CDR3 as well. This chain connects TRBV6-5 to TRBJ1-1; D not resolved. CDR1 is MNHEY and CDR2 is SVGAGI in the germline V gene. Trimming cost V 4 bases and J 2 bases, with 8 bases left between them. The CDR3 spans 13 residues. The CDR3 protein is CASSLGRNTEAFF. The CDR3 coding sequence is TGTGCCAGCAGTTTGGGGAGAAACACTGAAGCTTTCTTT.

The chain couples TRBV7-2 to TRBJ1-3, with D perhaps matching TRBD1 (5 bases). The CDR3 sequence is 15 residues long. V lost 4 bases and J lost 5, with 15 bases in between. Germline assignment: CDR1 SGHTA and CDR2 FQGNSA. The DNA for the CDR3 is TGTGCCAGCAGCTCCGGGGCTGGAAGAAGAAACACCATATATTTT. Its translation is CASSSGAGRRNTIYF.

The rearrangement links TRBV7-8 to TRBJ1-2; possibly TRBD1 for D (6 bases). The V gene's germline CDR1 is SGHVS and CDR2 FQNEAQ. The CDR3 is 13 residues long. V lost 5 bases, J lost 3 bases, and 10 bases lay in between. This chain's CDR3 is CASSAGTYYGYTF. The CDR3 bases are TGTGCCAGCAGCGCCGGGACATACTATGGCTACACCTTC.

CDR3 bases: TGTGCCAGCAGTTTGCCAGGGACAAGGTCGCGGACGCCCGGCGGCTACACCTTC. It yields the protein CASSLPGTRSRTPGGYTF. The gene calls are TRBV28 and TRBJ1-2; the D gene is possibly TRBD1 (6 bases). CDR1 is MDHEN, CDR2 SYDVKM, per germline. The CDR3 consists of 18 residues. The V end lost 3 bases, the J end lost 8 bases, and 28 bases lay between the germline ends.

This chain joins TRBV7-2 and TRBJ1-1, with a weak D call TRBD1 (6 bases). CDR1 is SGHTA, CDR2 FQGNSA, per germline. CDR3 size: 16 residues. With 5 bases removed from V and 1 base from J, the gap between germline ends came to 17 bases. The DNA for the CDR3 is TGTGCCAGCAGCCCCAGACAGGTTTGGAAGAACACTGAAGCTTTCTTT. Its translation is CASSPRQVWKNTEAFF.

This sequence joins TRBV6-5 and TRBJ2-2; 7 bases map to TRBD1. Germline V gives CDR1 MNHEY, CDR2 SVGAGI. The CDR3 consists of 15 residues. With 2 bases clipped from V and 5 bases from J, the junction kept 5 bases outside the gene matches. Written as DNA, the CDR3 is TGTGCCAGCAGTTACGATGACAGGGTGACCGGGGAGCTGTTTTTT. Translated, it gives CASSYDDRVTGELFF.

The chain links TRBV21-1 to TRBJ2-1; TRBD1, the table's D call, was not compared with the DNA. TRBV21-1 is a known pseudogene. The CDR3 totals 16 residues. The CDR3 reads CASSKGTRQGPNEQFF. The CDR3 nucleotides are TGTGCCAGCAGCAAGGGGACCCGACAGGGGCCCAATGAGCAGTTCTTC.